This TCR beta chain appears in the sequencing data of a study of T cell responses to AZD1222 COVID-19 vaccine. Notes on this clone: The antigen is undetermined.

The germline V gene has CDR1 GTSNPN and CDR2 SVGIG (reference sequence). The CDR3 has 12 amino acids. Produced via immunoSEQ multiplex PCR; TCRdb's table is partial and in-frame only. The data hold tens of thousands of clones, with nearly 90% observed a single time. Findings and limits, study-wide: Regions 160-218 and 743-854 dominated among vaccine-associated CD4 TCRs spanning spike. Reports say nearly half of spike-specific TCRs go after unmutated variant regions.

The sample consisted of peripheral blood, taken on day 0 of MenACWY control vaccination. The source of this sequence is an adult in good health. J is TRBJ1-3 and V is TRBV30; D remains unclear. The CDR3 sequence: CACRLSGNTIYF. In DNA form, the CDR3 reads TGTGCTTGTAGGCTGTCTGGAAACACCATATATTTT.